The next 30 T cell receptor beta chains were all read from a single sample in a study of blood T cell repertoires in COVID-19. Assay: immunoSEQ multiplex PCR; the TCRdb copy retains only in-frame clones and omits some. The repertoire holds around 500,000 clones, more than 75% seen once, with approximately 1.8% in the top ten. The sequencing sample was made of PBMCs or T cells enriched from blood (not recorded which). These receptors were taken from a woman aged 40 to 55 who had recovered from COVID-19.

The chain couples TRBV5-8 to TRBJ1-2; TRBD1 matches at 7 bases. Germline assignment: CDR1 SGHTS and CDR2 YDEGEE. The V and J ends lost 7 bases and 2 bases, in that order; junction bases with no gene match: 14. This CDR3 is built from 16 residues. The CDR3 DNA follows: TGTGCCAGCGTTGAAGACATCGGGACAGAGAACTATGGCTACACCTTC. Its protein product is CASVEDIGTENYGYTF.

The chain carries TRBV28 and TRBJ2-3, with 7 bases fitting TRBD2. Per the germline V gene, CDR1 is MDHEN and CDR2 is SYDVKM. Unmatched junction bases numbered 4, after V lost 9 bases and J lost 4 bases. This CDR3 has 12 residues. DNA of the CDR3: TGTGCCAGTGGGGGGGGGTCAGATACGCAGTATTTT. This codes for CASGGGSDTQYF. The full variable domain, with the rest looked up from reference TRBV28 and TRBJ2-3, is DVKVTQSSRYLVKRTGEKVFLECVQDMDHENMFWYRQDPGLGLRLIYFSYDVKMKEKGDIPEGYSVSREKKERFSLILESASTNQTSMYLCASGGGSDTQYFGPGTRLTVL.

Worth noting for this clone: The sample carries other DNA sequences with the same CDR3. The CDR3 spells CASSSGQGLQPQHF. For the CDR3, the DNA is TGTGCCAGCAGTTCGGGACAGGGGCTTCAGCCCCAGCATTTT. The V call is TRBV27, the J call TRBJ1-5, with 10 bases fitting TRBD1. The V segment lost 4 bases and the J segment 6 bases; nucleotides outside the gene matches: 3. This CDR3 region has 14 residues. Germline V lookup: CDR1 MNHEY, CDR2 SMNVEV (reference sequence).

This clone is a singleton in its sample. The chain employs TRBV7-8 and TRBJ2-2; D may be TRBD1 (5 bases). V shed 0 bases and J shed 6 bases, with 17 bases lying between them. The CDR3 contains 17 residues. CDR1 SGHVS and CDR2 FQNEAQ come from the germline V gene. As DNA, the CDR3 is TGTGCCAGCAGCTTAGCTTTTGCCAGGGCGCCGTCCGGGGAGCTGTTTTTT. This sequence encodes CASSLAFARAPSGELFF.

CDR3 residues: CATSAKIGLAGDVGNIQYF. Written as DNA, the CDR3 is TGTGCCACCAGCGCAAAAATTGGACTAGCGGGAGATGTTGGAAACATTCAGTACTTC. The chain uses TRBV15 and TRBJ2-4, with 13 positions matching TRBD2. CDR1 is LNHNV and CDR2 is YYDKDF in the germline V gene (reference sequence). J was trimmed by 6 bases and V by 5 bases; bases with no gene match: 16. CDR3 length: 19 residues. Full variable domain (rest looked up from reference TRBV15 and TRBJ2-4): DAMVIQNPRYQVTQFGKPVTLSCSQTLNHNVMYWYQQKSSQAPKLLFHYYDKDFNNEADTPDNFQSRRPNTSFCFLDIRSPGLGDTAMYLCATSAKIGLAGDVGNIQYFGAGTRLSVL.

In this sample, this clone turned up once. The chain joins TRBV6-5 to TRBJ1-2; 7 nucleotides line up with TRBD1. The germline CDR1 and CDR2 sequences are MNHEY and SVGAGI. Trimming cost V 10 bases and J 5 bases; bases outside gene matches: 13. This CDR3 has 14 amino acids. CDR3 amino acids: CATIRDSSRYGYTF. The CDR3 DNA follows: TGTGCCACGATAAGGGACAGCTCAAGATATGGCTACACCTTC.

The chain combines TRBV7-9 with TRBJ1-1, with TRBD1 as a possible D gene (6 bases). V was pared by 6 bases and J by 3 bases, with 8 bases between. Per the germline V gene, CDR1 is SEHNR and CDR2 is FQNEAQ (reference sequence). The CDR3 totals 12 residues. Written as DNA, the CDR3 is TGTGCCAGCAGAGCAGGGGACACTGAAGCTTTCTTT. This encodes CASRAGDTEAFF.

The V and J genes are TRBV2 and TRBJ2-3; 7 nucleotides match TRBD2. CDR3 length: 14 residues. The germline CDR1 and CDR2 sequences are SNHLY and FYNNEI. V dropped 8 bases and J dropped 3; count of bases not matched to a gene: 8. The CDR3 region has the DNA TGTGCCAGCGGGGGTCTAGCGGTAACAGATACGCAGTATTTT. This sequence encodes CASGGLAVTDTQYF.

The genes are TRBV12-3 or TRBV12-4 and TRBJ2-3; D gene ambiguous. V shed 3 bases and J shed 5 bases, with 6 bases lying between them. The CDR3 runs 12 residues. CDR3 region: CASSFYRDTQYF. Here the CDR3 DNA reads TGTGCCAGCAGTTTCTACCGAGATACGCAGTATTTT.

The V and J genes are TRBV23-1 and TRBJ1-2; possible D gene TRBD1, 5 bases. TRBV23-1 is marked as an open reading frame, function uncertain. The CDR3 has 16 amino acids. V lost 0 bases and J 2 bases, leaving 13 bases between the germline ends. The CDR3 sequence: CASSQSADTSNYGYTF. CDR3 nucleotide sequence: TGCGCCAGCAGTCAATCTGCGGACACCTCAAACTATGGCTACACCTTC.

The genes are TRBV5-4 and TRBJ2-1; 9 positions agree with TRBD2. The CDR3 consists of 19 residues. The V gene's germline CDR1 is SGHNT and CDR2 YYREEE (reference sequence). Germline trimming cut 2 bases from V and 4 bases from J; bases unmatched to any gene: 16. CDR3 loop: CASSFQLAGGPLGYNEQFF. The CDR3 nucleotides read TGTGCCAGCAGCTTTCAACTCGCGGGAGGGCCTTTGGGTTACAATGAGCAGTTCTTC.

The chain uses TRBV6-6 and TRBJ2-1; D gene uncertain. The ends were cut back, 5 bases at V and 0 bases at J, with 17 bases in the middle. Germline assignment: CDR1 MNHNY and CDR2 SVGAGI (reference sequence). The CDR3 spans 17 residues. CDR3 bases: TGTGCCAGCAGTCCTCTAGGATTCGGCCCCTCCTACAATGAGCAGTTCTTC. Its translation is CASSPLGFGPSYNEQFF.

The chain recombines TRBV27 with TRBJ1-2; 8 bases align to TRBD1. CDR1 and CDR2 from the germline V gene are MNHEY and SMNVEV (reference sequence). The CDR3 sequence is 14 residues long. V was clipped by 2 bases and J by 7 bases; unmatched bases: 6. The CDR3 is CASSLNQGAGGYTF. CDR3 DNA sequence: TGTGCCAGCAGTTTAAATCAGGGGGCCGGTGGCTACACCTTC.

The V and J genes are TRBV7-9 and TRBJ1-6, with D perhaps matching TRBD1 (5 bases). V lost 5 bases, J lost 3 bases, and 14 bases lay in between. CDR1 is SEHNR and CDR2 is FQNEAQ in the germline V gene (reference sequence). The CDR3 has 16 residues. The CDR3 protein is CASSPREGHYNSPLHF. CDR3 sequence (DNA): TGTGCCAGCAGCCCTCGGGAGGGGCACTATAATTCACCCCTCCACTTT.

CDR3 loop: CASSPTGKGNQPQHF. In DNA form, the CDR3 reads TGCGCCAGCAGCCCTACAGGGAAGGGCAATCAGCCCCAGCATTTT. The chain is built from TRBV4-1 and TRBJ1-5, with D perhaps TRBD1 (6 bases). The ends were cut back, 4 bases at V and 2 bases at J, with 12 bases in the middle. Germline V CDR1 and CDR2: MGHRA, YSYEKL. The CDR3 contains 15 residues.

This chain uses TRBV7-9 with TRBJ2-2, with unresolved D. The CDR3 totals 14 residues. Germline CDR1 SEHNR, CDR2 FQNEAQ (reference sequence). Trimming shortened V by 6 bases and J by 1 base, and 9 bases separated the two germline ends. The CDR3 sequence: CASRRGENTGELFF. The DNA of the CDR3 is TGTGCCAGCAGGAGAGGCGAGAACACCGGGGAGCTGTTTTTT.

The V and J genes are TRBV10-3 and TRBJ1-2; 8 bases line up with TRBD1. From germline, CDR1 is ENHRY and CDR2 SYGVKD. This CDR3 region has 15 residues. The V segment lost 3 bases and the J segment 0 bases; nucleotides outside the gene matches: 3. The CDR3 region has the DNA TGTGCCATCAGTGATGGACAGGGTACTAACTATGGCTACACCTTC. Translated: CAISDGQGTNYGYTF.

This clone has only a few counts. The chain carries TRBV19 and TRBJ2-3, with TRBD1 matching 8 bases. The CDR3 has 13 amino acids. From germline, CDR1 is LNHDA and CDR2 SQIVND (reference sequence). Trimming at V came to 5 bases and at J to 7 bases, leaving 5 bases not matched to a gene. The CDR3 sequence is CASSLGQGHTQYF. CDR3 nucleotide sequence: TGTGCCAGTAGTCTAGGACAGGGACATACGCAGTATTTT.

About this clone: In the same sample, other DNA sequences code for this CDR3. This chain joins TRBV18 and TRBJ2-1; possible D gene TRBD2, 6 bases. This CDR3 is 12 amino acids long. With 6 bases removed from V and 6 bases from J, the gap between germline ends came to 9 bases. Germline CDR1 and CDR2: KGHSH and LQKENI. The chain's CDR3 is CASSPGGNEQFF. CDR3 sequence (DNA): TGTGCCAGCTCCCCCGGGGGCAATGAGCAGTTCTTC.

The count of this clone is one. V gene TRBV11-2 combines with J gene TRBJ1-1; D is unresolved. From germline, CDR1 is SGHAT and CDR2 FQNNGV. V dropped 1 base and J dropped 8 bases, with 14 bases sitting between them. The CDR3 has 14 amino acids. CDR3 DNA: TGTGCCAGCAGCTTAGCAGGTGATTTGAGAGAAGCTTTCTTT. Residues: CASSLAGDLREAFF.

The V and J genes are TRBV7-2 and TRBJ1-2; D gene ambiguous. Germline CDR1 reads SGHTA; CDR2 reads FQGNSA. Deletions cut 4 bases from V and 3 bases from J, with 15 bases between. The length of the CDR3 is 15 residues. The CDR3 DNA reads TGTGCCAGCAGCTCAAAGCCTCAGCGAGACTATGGCTACACCTTC. Amino acid sequence: CASSSKPQRDYGYTF. Based on the CDR3 plus reference TRBV7-2 and TRBJ1-2, the full variable domain is GAGVSQSPSNKVTEKGKDVELRCDPISGHTALYWYRQSLGQGLEFLIYFQGNSAPDKSGLPSDRFSAERTGGSVSTLTIQRTQQEDSAVYLCASSSKPQRDYGYTFGSGTRLTVV.

The chain is built from TRBV6-2 or TRBV6-3 and TRBJ2-5; D uncertain. Trimming pared 2 bases from V and 2 bases from J, leaving 15 bases between. CDR1 and CDR2 (germline): MNHEY, SVGEGT. The CDR3 has 16 residues. This CDR3 reads CASSYGLGLSQETQYF. The CDR3 bases are TGTGCCAGCAGTTACGGTTTGGGCCTAAGTCAAGAGACCCAGTACTTC.

Comments on this clone: The junction shows a germline mismatch at one end, possibly a read error. V and J are TRBV19 and TRBJ1-4, with 7 nucleotides matching TRBD1. This CDR3 is built from 16 residues. CDR1 and CDR2 from the germline V gene are LNHDA and SQIVND (reference sequence). The CDR3 region has the DNA TGTGCCGGTAGTACCCCTCCGGGACAGATAAATGAAAAACTGTTTTTT. It codes for CAGSTPPGQINEKLFF.

CDR3 sequence reads: CAISEVDRGPTFF. CDR3 coding DNA: TGTGCCATCAGTGAGGTGGACAGGGGGCCGACTTTCTTT. The rearrangement links TRBV10-3 to TRBJ1-1; TRBD1 agrees at 11 bases. CDR3 length: 13 residues. The V and J ends lost 2 bases and 12 bases, in that order; junction bases with no gene match: 5. The germline V gene has CDR1 ENHRY and CDR2 SYGVKD.

The chain is built from TRBV5-6 and TRBJ1-3; TRBD1 agrees at 8 bases. J lost 0 bases, V lost 4 bases, and 3 bases had no gene match. Germline CDR1 SGHDT, CDR2 YYEEEE. The CDR3 is made up of 15 amino acids. CDR3 sequence reads: CASSPGGFSGNTIYF. As DNA, the CDR3 is TGTGCCAGCAGCCCAGGGGGCTTCTCTGGAAACACCATATATTTT. Full variable domain (missing parts from reference TRBV5-6 and TRBJ1-3): DAGVTQSPTHLIKTRGQQVTLRCSPKSGHDTVSWYQQALGQGPQFIFQYYEEEERQRGNFPDRFSGHQFPNYSSELNVNALLLGDSALYLCASSPGGFSGNTIYFGEGSWLTVV.

The rearrangement uses TRBV30 and TRBJ1-1; D is possibly TRBD1 (6 bases). V gave up 0 bases and J gave up 3 bases, with 11 bases separating them. This CDR3 is built from 14 residues. Germline V CDR1 and CDR2: GTSNPN, SVGIG (reference sequence). CDR3: CAWSVGAGDTEAFF. In nucleotides, the CDR3 is TGTGCCTGGAGTGTAGGTGCAGGGGACACTGAAGCTTTCTTT.

CDR3 protein: CASSRVKLSGSTDTQYF. For the CDR3, the DNA is TGTGCCAGCAGCCGGGTGAAATTGAGTGGAAGCACAGATACGCAGTATTTT. The gene calls are TRBV7-9 and TRBJ2-3; D is uncertain. Germline V gene data show CDR1 as SEHNR and CDR2 as FQNEAQ (reference sequence). The CDR3 contains 17 residues. V was trimmed by 5 bases and J by 0 bases, leaving 18 bases between them.

This chain connects TRBV19 to TRBJ2-7; 9 bases are a match to TRBD2. V shed 4 bases, J shed 7 bases, and the junction held 8 bases outside the gene matches. This CDR3 region has 14 residues. CDR1 is LNHDA and CDR2 is SQIVND in the germline V gene (reference sequence). The CDR3 coding sequence is TGTGCCAGTAGTACGACTAGCGGCCTGCTTGAGCAGTACTTC. This sequence encodes CASSTTSGLLEQYF.

The V gene is TRBV7-2, the J gene TRBJ2-3, with 11 bases aligning to TRBD2. With V trimmed by 2 bases and J by 3 bases, 4 bases remained unmatched. The CDR3 totals 16 residues. Germline V gene sequence: CDR1 SGHTA, CDR2 FQGNSA. As DNA, the CDR3 is TGTGCCAGCAGCTTACCCGCTAGCGGGAGGACAGATACGCAGTATTTT. It specifies CASSLPASGRTDTQYF.

This chain connects TRBV19 to TRBJ2-1, with TRBD2 matching over 7 bases. The trim removed 3 bases at V and 3 bases at J, leaving 11 bases unmatched. Germline CDR1 is LNHDA and CDR2 is SQIVND (reference sequence). CDR3 size: 17 residues. CDR3: CASSIYYAGEGYNEQFF. CDR3 coding DNA: TGTGCCAGTAGTATTTACTACGCGGGAGAGGGCTACAATGAGCAGTTCTTC.